These T cell receptor beta chains were read from a single sample in a study of CD4 and CD8 cells across lung adenocarcinoma regions. TCRdb independently ran MiXCR on the PCR reads; one entry per CDR3 protein. The sample records fewer than 30,000 distinct CDR3 sequences, roughly half being singletons. Source material: CD8+ T cells from the center of a lung tumor. The receptors shown here come from a male donor with lung adenocarcinoma. The CD4 and CD8 labels of this study may be unreliable. Each CDR3 is given with its conserved first and last residue. The order of the fields is clone size, J gene, D gene, V gene, CDR3 DNA, CDR3 protein. The D gene is left open where the match is weak. Clone size is stated in some rows and not others, as once, few, many or a class when expanded.

clone size: few
J gene: TRBJ2-7
D gene: NA
V gene: TRBV27
CDR3 DNA: TGTGCCAGCAGTTTAGTTTGGGGGGCCGCCTACGAGCAGTACTTC
CDR3 protein: CASSLVWGAAYEQYF

clone size: NA
J gene: TRBJ2-1
D gene: TRBD1
V gene: TRBV4-2
CDR3 DNA: TGTGCCAGCAGCCCCCGGGCCGGGACAGGGGCCGGTGAGCAGTTCTTC
CDR3 protein: CASSPRAGTGAGEQFF

clone size: many
J gene: TRBJ1-1
D gene: NA
V gene: TRBV27
CDR3 DNA: TGTGCCAGCAGTTTGGACGCGAACACTGAAGCTTTCTTT
CDR3 protein: CASSLDANTEAFF

clone size: NA
J gene: TRBJ2-5
D gene: NA
V gene: TRBV30
CDR3 DNA: TGTGCCTGGAGTGTACTCCAAGAGACCCAGTACTTC
CDR3 protein: CAWSVLQETQYF

clone size: NA
J gene: TRBJ2-3
D gene: TRBD2
V gene: TRBV10-3
CDR3 DNA: TGTGCCATCAGAGTAGCGGGAGCCACAAACATTCAGTATTTT
CDR3 protein: CAIRVAGATNIQYF

clone size: NA
J gene: TRBJ2-1
D gene: TRBD2
V gene: TRBV6-5
CDR3 DNA: TGTGCCAGCAGTTACTCTAGCGGGGGGGCGGACAATGAGCAGTTCTTC
CDR3 protein: CASSYSSGGADNEQFF

clone size: many
J gene: TRBJ2-4
D gene: NA
V gene: TRBV6-4
CDR3 DNA: TGTGCCAACCACAACCAGGGTAACATTCAGTACTTC
CDR3 protein: CANHNQGNIQYF

clone size: NA
J gene: TRBJ2-3
D gene: NA
V gene: TRBV6-1
CDR3 DNA: TGTGCCAGGAGGACGAGCACAGATACGCAGTATTTT
CDR3 protein: CARRTSTDTQYF

clone size: few
J gene: TRBJ1-3
D gene: NA
V gene: TRBV4-1
CDR3 DNA: TGCGCCAGCAGCCAAGGCGCGCTCTCTGGAAACACCATATATTTT
CDR3 protein: CASSQGALSGNTIYF

clone size: NA
J gene: TRBJ2-1
D gene: TRBD2
V gene: TRBV6-1
CDR3 DNA: TGTGCCAGCAGGCGGACTAGCGGTCAAAGCTCCTACAATGAGCAGTTCTTC
CDR3 protein: CASRRTSGQSSYNEQFF

clone size: NA
J gene: TRBJ2-4
D gene: NA
V gene: TRBV10-3
CDR3 DNA: TGTGCCATCAGTGGGGCCTCGGGGCTGAGTGCCACAGATACGCAGTACTTC
CDR3 protein: CAISGASGLSATDTQYF

clone size: NA
J gene: TRBJ1-1
D gene: NA
V gene: TRBV15
CDR3 DNA: TGTGCCACCGCTCCAGGGCGTAACACTGAAGCTTTCTTT
CDR3 protein: CATAPGRNTEAFF

clone size: NA
J gene: TRBJ2-3
D gene: NA
V gene: TRBV7-2
CDR3 DNA: TGTGCCAGCACCCAGGGTTACGGGTTCGACCAAGATACCCAGTATTTC
CDR3 protein: CASTQGYGFDQDTQYF

clone size: once
J gene: TRBJ1-1
D gene: NA
V gene: TRBV27
CDR3 DNA: TGTGCCAGCAGTTTTTCCGCTAGTGCTAGCAATGGCGCCACCTTT
CDR3 protein: CASSFSASASNGATF

clone size: NA
J gene: TRBJ2-3
D gene: NA
V gene: TRBV6-1
CDR3 DNA: TGTGCCAGTTGGGGGACGAGGGGACACAAAGATATTCAGTATTTT
CDR3 protein: CASWGTRGHKDIQYF

clone size: NA
J gene: TRBJ2-3
D gene: TRBD2
V gene: TRBV4-2
CDR3 DNA: TGTGCCAGCAGTCGACTAGCGGGGGCCACAGATACGCAGTATTTT
CDR3 protein: CASSRLAGATDTQYF

clone size: NA
J gene: TRBJ2-1
D gene: TRBD2
V gene: TRBV3-1
CDR3 DNA: TGTGCCAGCAGCCAAGTTGCGGGGGCCTACAATGAGCAGTTCTTC
CDR3 protein: CASSQVAGAYNEQFF

clone size: NA
J gene: TRBJ2-7
D gene: NA
V gene: TRBV10-1
CDR3 DNA: TGCGGCAGCAGGGCTTCGAGATACGATGAGCAGTACTTC
CDR3 protein: CGSRASRYDEQYF

clone size: many
J gene: TRBJ2-1
D gene: TRBD2
V gene: TRBV27
CDR3 DNA: TGTGCCAGCAGTCCTCCGGGACTAGCGGGATACAATGAGCAGTTCTTC
CDR3 protein: CASSPPGLAGYNEQFF

clone size: few
J gene: TRBJ2-7
D gene: NA
V gene: TRBV3-1
CDR3 DNA: TGTGCCAGCAGCCGGGGGACCCAGTACGAGCAGTACTTC
CDR3 protein: CASSRGTQYEQYF

clone size: few
J gene: TRBJ2-1
D gene: TRBD2
V gene: TRBV4-2
CDR3 DNA: TGTGCCAGCAGCCAGGAGACTAGCGGTGAGCAGTTCTTC
CDR3 protein: CASSQETSGEQFF

clone size: NA
J gene: TRBJ2-5
D gene: NA
V gene: TRBV27
CDR3 DNA: TGTGCCAGGGGTCTCGGGAGCGGCGGCCCAGAGACCCAGTACTTT
CDR3 protein: CARGLGSGGPETQYF

clone size: once
J gene: TRBJ2-7
D gene: NA
V gene: TRBV27
CDR3 DNA: TGTGCCAGCAGTACCCAAGCCGCGATCCCGGGCCGGCACACAGATACGCAGTACTTC
CDR3 protein: CASSTQAAIPGRHTDTQYF

clone size: many
J gene: TRBJ2-7
D gene: TRBD1
V gene: TRBV27
CDR3 DNA: TGTGCCAGCAGTAGGTACAGGGGTCACGAGCAGTACTTC
CDR3 protein: CASSRYRGHEQYF

clone size: NA
J gene: TRBJ2-1
D gene: TRBD1
V gene: TRBV7-2
CDR3 DNA: TGTGCCAGCAGCTTCACAGGGGTGCCTGAGCAGTTCTTC
CDR3 protein: CASSFTGVPEQFF

clone size: many
J gene: TRBJ2-3
D gene: NA
V gene: TRBV27
CDR3 DNA: TGTGCCAGCAGTCCCCTGGCGGGAAGAGCTAGCACAGATACGCAGTATTTT
CDR3 protein: CASSPLAGRASTDTQYF

clone size: NA
J gene: TRBJ2-3
D gene: TRBD1
V gene: TRBV6-1
CDR3 DNA: TGTGCCAGCAGTGAAGCCGGGACAGGGGATCGGGATACGCAGTATTTC
CDR3 protein: CASSEAGTGDRDTQYF

clone size: few
J gene: TRBJ2-3
D gene: TRBD2
V gene: TRBV11-3
CDR3 DNA: TGTGCCAGCAGCCCGGGAGGGCCCACAGATACGCAGTATTTT
CDR3 protein: CASSPGGPTDTQYF

clone size: many
J gene: TRBJ2-5
D gene: NA
V gene: TRBV4-2
CDR3 DNA: TGTGCCAGCAGCCAAGAGTCGGTAGTGGAGACCCAGTACTTC
CDR3 protein: CASSQESVVETQYF

clone size: many
J gene: TRBJ2-7
D gene: TRBD2
V gene: TRBV6-5
CDR3 DNA: TGTGCCAGCAGTCCAAGCCCAGCGGGAAGGAGGTACGAGCAGTACTTC
CDR3 protein: CASSPSPAGRRYEQYF

clone size: NA
J gene: TRBJ2-5
D gene: NA
V gene: TRBV25-1
CDR3 DNA: TGTGCCAGCAGTGGTCAAGAGACCCAGTACTTC
CDR3 protein: CASSGQETQYF

clone size: NA
J gene: TRBJ2-3
D gene: TRBD2
V gene: TRBV4-1
CDR3 DNA: TGCGCGGGCAGCCGGCGGGGGGCTGGAGAGACGCAGTATTTC
CDR3 protein: CAGSRRGAGETQYF

clone size: many
J gene: TRBJ2-3
D gene: TRBD1
V gene: TRBV5-1
CDR3 DNA: TGCGCCAGCAGCCCGACAGGGCGGAGAGGAGATACGCAGTATTTT
CDR3 protein: CASSPTGRRGDTQYF

clone size: few
J gene: TRBJ2-7
D gene: NA
V gene: TRBV4-1
CDR3 DNA: TGCGCCAGCAGCCAAGGGGCTGCGTGGGGTGATCCCTACGAGCAGTACTTC
CDR3 protein: CASSQGAAWGDPYEQYF

clone size: NA
J gene: TRBJ1-2
D gene: NA
V gene: TRBV2
CDR3 DNA: TGTGCCAGCAGTGACCTTGGCTACACCTTC
CDR3 protein: CASSDLGYTF

clone size: many
J gene: TRBJ2-3
D gene: TRBD2
V gene: TRBV4-1
CDR3 DNA: TGCGCCAGCAGCCGCGGGACTACATCCACGGGTACGCAGTATTTT
CDR3 protein: CASSRGTTSTGTQYF

clone size: NA
J gene: TRBJ2-3
D gene: TRBD1
V gene: TRBV10-1
CDR3 DNA: TGCGCCAGGGGTCACCAGGGGGTGACCAGAGATACGCAGTATTTT
CDR3 protein: CARGHQGVTRDTQYF

clone size: NA
J gene: TRBJ2-4
D gene: NA
V gene: TRBV10-3
CDR3 DNA: TGTGCCACGGGGCTCGGGGGCCGTGACCAAAACACCCAGTACTTC
CDR3 protein: CATGLGGRDQNTQYF

clone size: once
J gene: TRBJ2-1
D gene: NA
V gene: TRBV6-1
CDR3 DNA: TGTGCCAGCACCCGGGAAAGGGGGGCCTACGAGCAGTTCTTC
CDR3 protein: CASTRERGAYEQFF

clone size: NA
J gene: TRBJ2-4
D gene: NA
V gene: TRBV10-2
CDR3 DNA: TGCGCCAGCAGTGAGCCGGGGCGGCGAGCCAAAAATACTCAGTACTTC
CDR3 protein: CASSEPGRRAKNTQYF

clone size: medium-sized
J gene: TRBJ2-7
D gene: NA
V gene: TRBV10-2
CDR3 DNA: TGCGCCAGCAGTGAGACCTACGAGCAGTACTTC
CDR3 protein: CASSETYEQYF

clone size: NA
J gene: TRBJ2-1
D gene: NA
V gene: TRBV7-8
CDR3 DNA: TGTGCCAGCAGCCACTTCGGGCGGAGAGAAGAGACCCAGTTCTTC
CDR3 protein: CASSHFGRREETQFF

clone size: many
J gene: TRBJ1-2
D gene: NA
V gene: TRBV10-2
CDR3 DNA: TGCGCCAGCAGTGAGACAGGGACCTATGGCTACACCTTC
CDR3 protein: CASSETGTYGYTF

clone size: many
J gene: TRBJ1-1
D gene: NA
V gene: TRBV6-5
CDR3 DNA: TGTGCCAGCAGTTACTCAGACAGGAACACTGAAGCTTTCTTT
CDR3 protein: CASSYSDRNTEAFF

clone size: many
J gene: TRBJ2-5
D gene: NA
V gene: TRBV7-8
CDR3 DNA: TGTGCCAGCAGCTCTGAGCGTACAGAGACCCAGTACTTC
CDR3 protein: CASSSERTETQYF

clone size: few
J gene: TRBJ2-3
D gene: TRBD2
V gene: TRBV6-1
CDR3 DNA: TGTGCCAGCCGGACTAGCGGAACAGATACGCAGTATTTT
CDR3 protein: CASRTSGTDTQYF

clone size: NA
J gene: TRBJ2-5
D gene: TRBD2
V gene: TRBV27
CDR3 DNA: TGTGCCAGCGGGGGATCGGGGGGAGGCGACACAGATACCCAGTACTTC
CDR3 protein: CASGGSGGGDTDTQYF

clone size: NA
J gene: TRBJ2-1
D gene: TRBD1
V gene: TRBV5-1
CDR3 DNA: TGCGCCAGCAGCGCCGGGACAGGTTGGGATGAGCAGTTCTTC
CDR3 protein: CASSAGTGWDEQFF

clone size: NA
J gene: TRBJ2-4
D gene: NA
V gene: TRBV10-1
CDR3 DNA: TGTTCCAGCAGTTCGGGACTGGGACACAAAAACACGCAGTACTTT
CDR3 protein: CSSSSGLGHKNTQYF

clone size: many
J gene: TRBJ2-1
D gene: NA
V gene: TRBV6-5
CDR3 DNA: TGTGCCAGCAGTTACCCAGTGGTCGGTGGGCAGTTCTTC
CDR3 protein: CASSYPVVGGQFF

clone size: few
J gene: TRBJ2-5
D gene: TRBD2
V gene: TRBV4-1
CDR3 DNA: TGCGCCAGCAGCCAAGAGCCCGGGGGAGGGGTACTAGAGACCCAGTACTTC
CDR3 protein: CASSQEPGGGVLETQYF

clone size: NA
J gene: TRBJ2-5
D gene: NA
V gene: TRBV11-2
CDR3 DNA: TGTGCCAGGGGCCGCGGGGGCCGGGACCCAGAGACCCAGTATTTC
CDR3 protein: CARGRGGRDPETQYF

clone size: NA
J gene: TRBJ2-5
D gene: NA
V gene: TRBV6-1
CDR3 DNA: TGTGCGGGCAGAGGGGGGGGTGGCCAAGATACCCAGTACTTC
CDR3 protein: CAGRGGGGQDTQYF